One and the same sample provided the 18 T cell receptor beta chains below, sequenced in a study of T cell clones after liver transplantation. The assay was immunoSEQ multiplex PCR, and TCRdb's table has in-frame clones only and misses some. The sample consists of over 50,000 clones, 84% of them appearing once. This specimen was CD4+ T cells from blood, taken before liver transplant. These receptors came from a human donor who received a liver transplant.

The gene calls are TRBV5-4 and TRBJ2-5, with TRBD2 identical over 9 bases. The CDR3 runs to 14 residues. V lost 1 base and J lost 4; bases outside the gene matches: 2. Per germline, CDR1 SGHNT and CDR2 YYREEE (reference sequence). As DNA, the CDR3 is TGTGCCAGCAGCTTGTCACTAGCGGGAGAGACCCAGTACTTC. This translates into CASSLSLAGETQYF.

By proportion, this clone is medium-sized. The chain links TRBV7-2 to TRBJ1-1, with 8 bases aligning to TRBD1. The CDR3 has 15 residues. Germline trimming cut 5 bases from V and 5 bases from J; bases unmatched to any gene: 10. The V gene's germline CDR1 is SGHTA and CDR2 FQGNSA. CDR3 sequence: CASSIPGGQGTEAFF. CDR3 nucleotide sequence: TGTGCCAGCAGCATCCCCGGCGGACAGGGAACTGAAGCTTTCTTT. Full variable domain (missing parts from reference TRBV7-2 and TRBJ1-1): GAGVSQSPSNKVTEKGKDVELRCDPISGHTALYWYRQSLGQGLEFLIYFQGNSAPDKSGLPSDRFSAERTGGSVSTLTIQRTQQEDSAVYLCASSIPGGQGTEAFFGQGTRLTVV.

V and J are TRBV6-1 and TRBJ2-1; TRBD1 might be the D (5 bases). CDR1 and CDR2 from the germline V gene are MNHNS and SASEGT. This CDR3 contains 13 residues. Trimming shortened V by 2 bases and J by 9 bases, and 11 bases separated the two germline ends. CDR3 DNA sequence: TGTGCCAGCAGTGAACACCTTAGGGGTGAGCAGTTCTTC. This encodes CASSEHLRGEQFF.

This clone came up once. The V call is TRBV7-2, the J call TRBJ2-1, with D perhaps TRBD1 or TRBD2 (6 bases each). V was trimmed by 6 bases and J by 4 bases, leaving 16 bases between them. The CDR3 spans 15 residues. CDR1 is SGHTA, CDR2 FQGNSA, per germline. In DNA form, the CDR3 reads TGTGCCAGCAGACCTCGGGGGCGGTCTTACAATGAGCAGTTCTTC. Translated, it gives CASRPRGRSYNEQFF.

This chain links TRBV5-1 with TRBJ2-7, with D uncertain. Germline CDR1 is SGHRS and CDR2 is YFSETQ. This CDR3 spans 14 amino acids. Between the trimmed V and J ends, which lost 0 bases and 4 bases, there was a span of 11 bases. The CDR3 sequence is CASSLVGSQYEQYF. In DNA form, the CDR3 reads TGCGCCAGCAGCTTGGTCGGCTCCCAGTACGAGCAGTACTTC. Full variable domain (remainder filled in from reference TRBV5-1 and TRBJ2-7): KAGVTQTPRYLIKTRGQQVTLSCSPISGHRSVSWYQQTPGQGLQFLFEYFSETQRNKGNFPGRFSGRQFSNSRSEMNVSTLELGDSALYLCASSLVGSQYEQYFGPGTRLTVT.

The chain employs TRBV9 and TRBJ2-2; the match to TRBD1 covers 9 bases. The CDR3 is 16 amino acids. CDR1 and CDR2 from the germline V gene are SGDLS and YYNGEE. Unmatched junction bases numbered 9, after V lost 3 bases and J lost 6 bases. As DNA, the CDR3 is TGTGCCAGCAGCGCACCCGGGACAGGGTCTTCCGGGGAGCTGTTTTTT. As protein: CASSAPGTGSSGELFF.

The genes are TRBV6-5 and TRBJ1-1; D ambiguous. CDR1 is MNHEY and CDR2 is SVGAGI in the germline V gene. Trimming took off 6 bases at V and 1 base at J, with 6 bases between the two ends. CDR3 size: 12 residues. The CDR3 coding sequence is TGTGCCAGCAGAGTTGGGAACACTGAAGCTTTCTTT. Translated: CASRVGNTEAFF.

The CDR3 spells CASSVVGSGGSSYNEQFF. CDR3 DNA sequence: TGTGCCAGCAGCGTAGTGGGTAGCGGGGGATCCTCCTACAATGAGCAGTTCTTC. V is TRBV9 and J is TRBJ2-1, with 9 bases that match TRBD2. The CDR3 contains 18 residues. V trimming: 0 bases; J trimming: 0 bases; junction bases outside the gene matches: 7. The germline V gene encodes CDR1 SGDLS and CDR2 YYNGEE. Together with reference TRBV9 and TRBJ2-1, the CDR3 gives the full variable domain: DSGVTQTPKHLITATGQRVTLRCSPRSGDLSVYWYQQSLDQGLQFLIQYYNGEERAKGNILERFSAQQFPDLHSELNLSSLELGDSALYFCASSVVGSGGSSYNEQFFGPGTRLTVL.

The chain carries TRBV11-2 and TRBJ2-3; D gene ambiguous. Germline V CDR1 and CDR2: SGHAT, FQNNGV. Trimming cost V 1 base and J 7 bases, with 3 bases left between them. The CDR3 runs to 11 residues. Here the CDR3 DNA reads TGTGCCAGCAGCTTAGCAAATACGCAGTATTTT. It yields the protein CASSLANTQYF.

V gene TRBV28 combines with J gene TRBJ2-1; 13 nucleotides agree with TRBD2. Per germline, CDR1 MDHEN and CDR2 SYDVKM. CDR3 size: 17 residues. The trim removed 7 bases at V and 4 bases at J, leaving 10 bases unmatched. The CDR3 loop is CASTFAGTSGVYNEQFF. The CDR3 DNA is TGTGCCAGCACGTTTGCCGGGACTAGCGGGGTGTACAATGAGCAGTTCTTC.

V and J are TRBV11-2 and TRBJ1-6, with D perhaps matching TRBD1 (5 bases). Trimming cost V 5 bases and J 9 bases, with 11 bases left between them. Germline V gene sequence: CDR1 SGHAT, CDR2 FQNNGV. CDR3 size: 13 residues. The CDR3 region has the DNA TGTGCCAGCAGCAGGGGAGGCAGTTCACCCCTCCACTTT. Translating it yields CASSRGGSSPLHF.

This chain joins TRBV5-6 and TRBJ2-1; D possibly corresponds to TRBD1 (6 bases). The length of the CDR3 is 16 residues. Trimming removed 4 bases at V and 0 bases at J, with 14 bases between. CDR1 and CDR2 (germline): SGHDT, YYEEEE. The chain's CDR3 is CASSRAWGPSYNEQFF. The CDR3 bases are TGTGCCAGCAGCCGAGCATGGGGGCCCTCCTACAATGAGCAGTTCTTC.

Only one count was recorded for this clone. This chain links TRBV2 with TRBJ2-5; D remains ambiguous. The CDR3 covers 12 residues. Trimming left V 11 bases short and J 7 bases short, with 17 bases between. Germline V gene sequence: CDR1 SNHLY, CDR2 FYNNEI. The CDR3 bases are TGTGCCGTCAGTGGTGAACATTTGACCCAGTACTTC. Translated: CAVSGEHLTQYF.

The V call is TRBV5-1, the J call TRBJ2-2; 14 bases are shared with TRBD2. Germline CDR1 reads SGHRS; CDR2 reads YFSETQ. This CDR3 region has 17 residues. V was pared by 4 bases and J by 4 bases, with 6 bases of the junction left unmatched. This chain's CDR3 is CASSPPGLAGVTGELFF. DNA for the CDR3: TGCGCCAGCAGCCCGCCGGGACTAGCGGGAGTCACCGGGGAGCTGTTTTTT.

The chain uses TRBV7-2 and TRBJ1-1; D gene ambiguous. The V end lost 10 bases, the J end lost 3 bases, and 9 bases lay between the germline ends. The CDR3 consists of 11 residues. The germline gives CDR1 SGHTA, CDR2 FQGNSA. The DNA of the CDR3 is TGTGCCATTCGGGTGGACACTGAAGCTTTCTTT. It is translated as CAIRVDTEAFF.

This clone was observed a handful of times. The V gene is TRBV18, the J gene TRBJ1-2; D may be TRBD1 (5 bases). Germline values: CDR1 KGHSH, CDR2 LQKENI. The V and J ends lost 5 bases and 3 bases respectively, with 16 bases between them. This CDR3 is 15 amino acids long. The CDR3 is CASSFRTGGDYGYTF. CDR3 coding DNA: TGTGCCAGCTCATTTCGGACCGGGGGGGACTATGGCTACACCTTC. Filled out from reference TRBV18 and TRBJ1-2, the complete variable domain reads NAGVMQNPRHLVRRRGQEARLRCSPMKGHSHVYWYRQLPEEGLKFMVYLQKENIIDESGMPKERFSAEFPKEGPSILRIQQVVRGDSAAYFCASSFRTGGDYGYTFGSGTRLTVV.

The rearrangement uses TRBV7-3 and TRBJ2-3, with no clear D. CDR1 and CDR2 from the germline V gene are SGHTA and FQGTGA. This CDR3 comprises 15 residues. The V and J ends lost 2 bases and 2 bases respectively, with 11 bases between them. The CDR3 reads CASSLDGRLTDTQYF. The CDR3 DNA follows: TGTGCCAGCAGCTTAGATGGAAGACTCACAGATACGCAGTATTTT.

The CDR3 DNA sequence: TGCGCCAGCAGCCAAGATGCCTTCAGCTCCTACGAGCAGTACTTC. As protein: CASSQDAFSSYEQYF. J is TRBJ2-7 and V is TRBV4-3; D call uncertain. This CDR3 contains 15 residues. Germline V gene sequence: CDR1 LGHNA, CDR2 YSLEER. Trimming removed 0 bases from V and 0 bases from J, with 9 bases in between.